The rows below give T cell receptor beta chains drawn from one sample of a study of Ad26.COV2.S vaccination and SARS-CoV-2 variants. Data came from immunoSEQ multiplex PCR; TCRdb stores just in-frame clones and leaves some out. The sample lists 300,000 to 350,000 clones, around 85% seen once, with around 2.2% in the top ten. The specimen comprised peripheral blood, sampled in a trial of Ad26.COV2.S vaccine versus placebo. These TCRs come from a person between 18 and 60 years old who received the Ad26.COV2.S COVID-19 vaccine or a placebo. The CDR3 runs from the conserved cysteine through the conserved F or W. Fields, in order: V gene, clone size, D gene, J gene, CDR3 protein, CDR3 DNA. A D gene is named only where the DNA matches it firmly. Expanded clones are given a class, and other clones once, few, many or no size at all.

TRBV5-5	-	TRBD2	TRBJ2-1	CASTIPSGGNVNEQFF	TGTGCCAGCACAATACCGTCGGGGGGGAACGTAAATGAGCAGTTCTTC
TRBV4-1	-	TRBD2	TRBJ2-1	CASSRGGLAGQYNEQFF	TGCGCCAGCAGCCGGGGTGGACTAGCGGGGCAGTACAATGAGCAGTTCTTC
TRBV10-3	-	TRBD1	TRBJ1-2	CAISQTGGNYGYTF	TGTGCCATCAGTCAAACAGGGGGCAACTATGGCTACACCTTC
TRBV25-1	-	TRBD2	TRBJ2-1	CASLPGLASNEQFF	TGTGCCAGTTTACCGGGACTAGCGAGCAATGAGCAGTTCTTC
TRBV12-3/TRBV12-4	once	-	TRBJ1-2	CASRPSGPYGYTF	TGTGCCAGCAGGCCCTCGGGACCCTATGGCTACACCTTC
TRBV11-2	-	TRBD1	TRBJ1-1	CASSPDRAGFAEAFF	TGTGCCAGCAGCCCCGACAGGGCGGGCTTCGCTGAAGCTTTCTTT
TRBV6-5	-	TRBD2	TRBJ2-1	CASSYASGVNEQFF	TGTGCCAGCAGTTACGCTAGCGGGGTTAATGAGCAGTTCTTC
TRBV29-1	-	-	TRBJ1-4	CSVYLGGRTNEKLFF	TGCAGCGTTTATTTGGGGGGCCGAACTAATGAAAAACTGTTTTTT
TRBV12-3/TRBV12-4	once	-	TRBJ1-5	CASSLGVQPQHF	TGTGCCAGCAGTTTAGGGGTACAGCCCCAGCATTTT
TRBV5-1	-	TRBD2	TRBJ2-7	CASRAGVAYEQYF	TGCGCCAGCCGAGCGGGGGTGGCCTACGAGCAGTACTTC
TRBV19	few	TRBD1	TRBJ1-1	CASSLGQGGQVRTEAFF	TGTGCCAGTAGTTTGGGACAGGGGGGTCAGGTTAGGACTGAAGCTTTCTTT
TRBV18	-	-	TRBJ2-1	CASSPEFSYNEQFF	TGTGCCAGCTCACCAGAGTTTTCCTACAATGAGCAGTTCTTC
TRBV14	-	-	TRBJ1-6	CASSQGLYWSPLHF	TGTGCCAGCAGCCAGGGATTGTATTGGTCACCCCTCCACTTT
TRBV7-2	-	TRBD1	TRBJ1-4	CASSLVGQGTSTNEKLFF	TGTGCCAGCAGCTTAGTAGGACAGGGAACTTCAACTAATGAAAAACTGTTTTTT
TRBV12-3/TRBV12-4	-	-	TRBJ1-2	CASSLTNYGYTF	TGTGCCAGCAGCCTGACTAACTATGGCTACACCTTC
TRBV29-1	-	-	TRBJ1-1	CSASEILNTEAFF	TGCAGCGCATCGGAGATACTGAACACTGAAGCTTTCTTT
TRBV7-9	few	TRBD1	TRBJ2-7	CASSHRDRSYEQYF	TGTGCCAGCAGCCATCGGGACAGATCCTACGAGCAGTACTTC
TRBV5-4	-	-	TRBJ2-1	CASKFGGPSYNEQFF	TGTGCCAGCAAGTTCGGGGGGCCTTCCTACAATGAGCAGTTCTTC
TRBV5-1	-	TRBD2	TRBJ2-1	CASSLVAGGYNEQFF	TGCGCCAGCAGCTTGGTAGCGGGGGGGTACAATGAGCAGTTCTTC
TRBV11-3	once	-	TRBJ2-1	CASSQLDEQFF	TGTGCCAGCAGCCAATTAGATGAGCAGTTCTTC
TRBV19	-	-	TRBJ1-1	CASSLGPLNTEAFF	TGTGCCAGTAGTTTGGGTCCTCTGAACACTGAAGCTTTCTTT
TRBV7-8	-	-	TRBJ2-6	CASSLAAGSGANVLTF	TGTGCCAGCAGCTTAGCAGCGGGCTCTGGGGCCAACGTCCTGACTTTC
TRBV28	-	-	TRBJ1-5	CASSSHAGLSNQPQHF	TGTGCCAGCAGTTCCCACGCAGGGCTTAGCAATCAGCCCCAGCATTTT
TRBV7-3	few	-	TRBJ2-2	CASSFLGLKNTGELFF	TGTGCCAGCAGCTTCCTGGGACTGAAGAACACCGGGGAGCTGTTTTTT
TRBV5-1	-	TRBD1	TRBJ2-6	CASTTGSGANVLTF	TGCGCCAGCACGACAGGGTCCGGGGCCAACGTCCTGACTTTC
TRBV4-1	few	-	TRBJ1-2	CASSTTPPGPGYTF	TGCGCCAGCAGCACAACGCCCCCAGGGCCTGGCTACACCTTC
TRBV5-5	few	TRBD1	TRBJ2-7	CASSLDRGPGYEQYF	TGTGCCAGCAGCTTGGACAGGGGGCCGGGGTACGAGCAGTACTTC
TRBV2	-	-	TRBJ1-1	CASSENTNTEAFF	TGTGCCAGCAGCGAAAACACTAACACTGAAGCTTTCTTT
TRBV7-9	-	-	TRBJ1-2	CATAGGNDNYGYTF	TGTGCCACCGCTGGGGGGAACGATAACTATGGCTACACCTTC
TRBV3-1/TRBV3-2	-	-	TRBJ2-4	CASSHEQLLAKNIQYF	TGTGCCAGCAGCCACGAACAGCTTCTAGCCAAAAACATTCAGTACTTC
TRBV5-1	few	-	TRBJ1-4	CASSLAGDNEKLFF	TGCGCCAGCAGCTTGGCCGGGGATAATGAAAAACTGTTTTTT
TRBV28	few	-	TRBJ1-5	CASSGNRRIRSNQPQHF	TGTGCCAGCAGTGGAAATAGGCGGATTAGGAGCAATCAGCCCCAGCATTTT
TRBV5-4	once	TRBD2	TRBJ2-3	CASKPRGGRGDTQYF	TGTGCCAGCAAGCCGCGGGGGGGCCGGGGAGATACGCAGTATTTT
TRBV5-8	-	-	TRBJ1-2	CASSLFDSNYGYTF	TGTGCCAGCAGCTTGTTCGACAGTAACTATGGCTACACCTTC
TRBV11-1	-	TRBD1	TRBJ2-4	CASSFGQGGDIQYF	TGTGCCAGCAGCTTCGGACAGGGTGGGGACATTCAGTACTTC
TRBV19	-	TRBD1	TRBJ1-5	CASSAWDRGQPQHF	TGTGCCAGTAGTGCCTGGGACAGGGGTCAGCCCCAGCATTTT
TRBV28	-	TRBD1	TRBJ2-7	CASTTGQGIRNEQYF	TGTGCCAGCACTACAGGACAGGGGATCAGGAACGAGCAGTACTTC
TRBV5-1	-	TRBD1	TRBJ2-3	CASSHEGQGSDTQYF	TGCGCCAGCAGCCATGAAGGACAGGGGTCCGATACGCAGTATTTT
TRBV4-1	-	TRBD1	TRBJ1-2	CASSQGWTGQLYGYTF	TGCGCCAGCAGCCAGGGTTGGACAGGGCAACTCTATGGCTACACCTTC